These T cell receptor beta chains were read from a single sample in a study of glioma-infiltrating T cells. MiXCR was run by TCRdb on the multiplex PCR reads, yielding one entry per CDR3 protein. The sample consists of 300,000 to 400,000 distinct CDR3 sequences, more than 35% of them appearing once. Sequencing was carried out using glioma tissue, nonneoplastic brain tissue, or PBMCs (not recorded which). All receptors come from a human donor with low-grade glioma or glioblastoma, undergoing nonglioma brain surgery, or in good health (not recorded which). Both conserved end residues are part of each CDR3. Each record gives: CDR3 length, J gene, clone size, D gene, V gene, CDR3 DNA, CDR3 protein. D genes are given only for firm matches. Not all rows give a size; the values are once, few, many and, for expanded clones, a class.

CDR3 length: 13
J gene: TRBJ1-4
clone size: few
D gene: -
V gene: TRBV18
CDR3 DNA: TGTGCCAGCTCACCACGGAGGAATGAAAAACTGTTTTTT
CDR3 protein: CASSPRRNEKLFF

CDR3 length: 12
J gene: TRBJ2-7
clone size: many
D gene: -
V gene: TRBV6-1
CDR3 DNA: TGTGCCAGCAGTGCCCCCCCCTGGGAGCAGTACTTC
CDR3 protein: CASSAPPWEQYF

CDR3 length: 16
J gene: TRBJ2-3
clone size: many
D gene: TRBD2
V gene: TRBV27
CDR3 DNA: TGTGCCAGCAGTCCTAGACTAGCGGGTGAAACAGATACGCAGTATTTT
CDR3 protein: CASSPRLAGETDTQYF

CDR3 length: 15
J gene: TRBJ2-7
clone size: many
D gene: TRBD1
V gene: TRBV20-1
CDR3 DNA: TGCAGTGCTAGCCCGGGACAGCTAGCAGACTACGAGCAGTACTTC
CDR3 protein: CSASPGQLADYEQYF

CDR3 length: 13
J gene: TRBJ2-7
clone size: -
D gene: TRBD2
V gene: TRBV12-5
CDR3 DNA: TGTGCTAGTGGTTTCTCCGGGAGGGTCGAGCAGTACTTC
CDR3 protein: CASGFSGRVEQYF

CDR3 length: 14
J gene: TRBJ2-2
clone size: -
D gene: -
V gene: TRBV10-2
CDR3 DNA: TGTGCCGCCAAGCGGTCGGGGGCTGACGGGGAGCTGTTTTTT
CDR3 protein: CAAKRSGADGELFF

CDR3 length: 14
J gene: TRBJ2-1
clone size: -
D gene: -
V gene: TRBV7-6
CDR3 DNA: TGTGCTAGCAGCTTAGACCCGCGGTCCAATGAGCAGTTCTTC
CDR3 protein: CASSLDPRSNEQFF

CDR3 length: 15
J gene: TRBJ2-2
clone size: few
D gene: -
V gene: TRBV28
CDR3 DNA: TGTGCCAGCAGTACCCCAGGTGCGAACACCGGGGAGCTGTTTTTT
CDR3 protein: CASSTPGANTGELFF

CDR3 length: 15
J gene: TRBJ2-7
clone size: -
D gene: TRBD1
V gene: TRBV4-1
CDR3 DNA: TGCGCCAGCAGCCGCAACAGGGGGTCCTCCTACGAGCAGTACTTC
CDR3 protein: CASSRNRGSSYEQYF

CDR3 length: 15
J gene: TRBJ1-2
clone size: few
D gene: -
V gene: TRBV20-1
CDR3 DNA: TGCAGTGCTAGAGATACCAGGATAGTGAACTATGGCTACACCTTC
CDR3 protein: CSARDTRIVNYGYTF

CDR3 length: 14
J gene: TRBJ2-3
clone size: -
D gene: -
V gene: TRBV2
CDR3 DNA: TGTGCCAGCGGTTATCGCCCCAGCACAGATACGCCGTATTTT
CDR3 protein: CASGYRPSTDTPYF

CDR3 length: 14
J gene: TRBJ2-3
clone size: many
D gene: -
V gene: TRBV20-1
CDR3 DNA: TGCAGTGCTAGAGCCACTAGGTCGGTAGATACGCAGTATTTT
CDR3 protein: CSARATRSVDTQYF

CDR3 length: 12
J gene: TRBJ1-1
clone size: few
D gene: TRBD1
V gene: TRBV12-3/TRBV12-4
CDR3 DNA: TGTGCCAGCACTGGGGACAGTACTGAAGCTTTCTTT
CDR3 protein: CASTGDSTEAFF

CDR3 length: 14
J gene: TRBJ2-5
clone size: -
D gene: TRBD1
V gene: TRBV20-1
CDR3 DNA: TGCAGTGGCCTGACAGGGGCCGCACAAGAGACCCAGTACTTC
CDR3 protein: CSGLTGAAQETQYF

CDR3 length: 14
J gene: TRBJ1-5
clone size: many
D gene: TRBD1
V gene: TRBV20-1
CDR3 DNA: TGCAGTGCTTCGACAGGGGGTATAGGTCAGCCCCAGCATTTT
CDR3 protein: CSASTGGIGQPQHF

CDR3 length: 15
J gene: TRBJ1-6
clone size: few
D gene: TRBD1
V gene: TRBV7-6
CDR3 DNA: TGTGCCAGCAGCTTCGGACAGGGTTCTAATTCACCCCTCCACTTT
CDR3 protein: CASSFGQGSNSPLHF

CDR3 length: 16
J gene: TRBJ2-1
clone size: few
D gene: -
V gene: TRBV6-2/TRBV6-3
CDR3 DNA: TGTGCCAGCAGTTCCCGGGACTTCCGAATTTACAATGAGCAGTTCTTC
CDR3 protein: CASSSRDFRIYNEQFF

CDR3 length: 16
J gene: TRBJ2-3
clone size: -
D gene: TRBD1
V gene: TRBV27
CDR3 DNA: TGTGCCAGCAGCCTACTTGACAGGGTGGATGTGGATACGCAGTATTTT
CDR3 protein: CASSLLDRVDVDTQYF

CDR3 length: 16
J gene: TRBJ2-7
clone size: few
D gene: TRBD2
V gene: TRBV4-1
CDR3 DNA: TGCGCCAGCAGCCGACCCGGGACTAGCGGGACTTACGAGCAGTACTTC
CDR3 protein: CASSRPGTSGTYEQYF

CDR3 length: 17
J gene: TRBJ2-7
clone size: many
D gene: TRBD2
V gene: TRBV12-3/TRBV12-4
CDR3 DNA: TGTGCCAGCAGTCTGCGGCAACTAGCGGGTACACCCTACGAGCAGTACTTC
CDR3 protein: CASSLRQLAGTPYEQYF

CDR3 length: 14
J gene: TRBJ1-2
clone size: -
D gene: TRBD1
V gene: TRBV5-4
CDR3 DNA: TGTGCCAGCAGCCTACAGGGGTCCGACGATGGCTACACCTTC
CDR3 protein: CASSLQGSDDGYTF

CDR3 length: 14
J gene: TRBJ1-2
clone size: once
D gene: -
V gene: TRBV6-1
CDR3 DNA: TGTGCCAGCGGGAATGACAGAAAGAACTATGGCTACACCTTC
CDR3 protein: CASGNDRKNYGYTF

CDR3 length: 15
J gene: TRBJ1-2
clone size: -
D gene: TRBD1
V gene: TRBV15
CDR3 DNA: TGTGCCGCCAGCAGAGATTTGGGGACAGGGTATGGCTACACCTTC
CDR3 protein: CAASRDLGTGYGYTF

CDR3 length: 15
J gene: TRBJ2-3
clone size: few
D gene: -
V gene: TRBV28
CDR3 DNA: TGTGCCAGCGTATGGGACGGGATGAGCACAGATACGCAGTATTTT
CDR3 protein: CASVWDGMSTDTQYF

CDR3 length: 19
J gene: TRBJ2-3
clone size: many
D gene: -
V gene: TRBV20-1
CDR3 DNA: TGCAGTGCTAGAGATCTCTCCCCCAGCGGAGTCCACCCTACAGATACGCAGTATTTT
CDR3 protein: CSARDLSPSGVHPTDTQYF

CDR3 length: 20
J gene: TRBJ2-7
clone size: -
D gene: TRBD2
V gene: TRBV6-6
CDR3 DNA: TGTGCCAGCAGTTACCGGGCAGCTAGCGGGAGTGGGGGGGACTCCTACGAGCAGTACTTC
CDR3 protein: CASSYRAASGSGGDSYEQYF

CDR3 length: 15
J gene: TRBJ1-2
clone size: -
D gene: -
V gene: TRBV7-9
CDR3 DNA: TGTGCCAGCAGCGTGGGTACAGGGATGGACTATGGCTACACCTTC
CDR3 protein: CASSVGTGMDYGYTF

CDR3 length: 14
J gene: TRBJ2-7
clone size: once
D gene: TRBD2
V gene: TRBV3-1
CDR3 DNA: TGTGCCAGCAGCCAAGACGGGAGGGCCTACGAGCAGTACTTC
CDR3 protein: CASSQDGRAYEQYF

CDR3 length: 17
J gene: TRBJ2-3
clone size: -
D gene: TRBD2
V gene: TRBV4-2
CDR3 DNA: TGTGCCAGCAGCCAAGCGACTAGCGGGAGGAGGCAAGATACGCAGTATTTT
CDR3 protein: CASSQATSGRRQDTQYF

CDR3 length: 13
J gene: TRBJ2-7
clone size: few
D gene: -
V gene: TRBV28
CDR3 DNA: TGTGCCAGCAATAGAGGAGGGAACTACGAGCAGTACTTC
CDR3 protein: CASNRGGNYEQYF

CDR3 length: 13
J gene: TRBJ2-5
clone size: many
D gene: -
V gene: TRBV28
CDR3 DNA: TGTGCCAGCAGTTTACCTGCTCGAGAGACCCAGTACTTC
CDR3 protein: CASSLPARETQYF